The 26 T cell receptor beta chains reported below all come from one sample, sequenced in a study of molecular identifiers for immune sequencing clone quantification. A single record per CDR3 protein comes from TCRdb applying MiXCR to the PCR reads. The profile shows 350,000 or so distinct CDR3 sequences, about a fifth of them singletons. The sequencing input was naive CD8+ T cells from blood, with Jurkat cell RNA spiked in. Subset described: FACS-sorted CD8+CD4-CCR7+CD45RA+ naive T cells. These receptors were taken from a human donor in good health. Some libraries in this study had Jurkat cell RNA spiked in.

Comment on this clonotype: This may be a read error, as it is one base from a much larger clone. This chain uses TRBV27 with TRBJ1-5, with TRBD1 as a possible D gene (6 bases). V was trimmed by 7 bases and J by 6 bases, leaving 16 bases between them. Per germline, CDR1 MNHEY and CDR2 SMNVEV (reference sequence). The CDR3 totals 14 residues. The CDR3 DNA follows: TGTGCCAGCAAGCTACTGGGGGCAGGTCAGCCCCAGCATTTT. Its protein product is CASKLLGAGQPQHF.

This clonotype was observed many times. The V call is TRBV7-9, the J call TRBJ2-2, with D possibly TRBD2 on 6 matching bases. Looked up from germline, CDR1 is SEHNR and CDR2 is FQNEAQ (reference sequence). The V end was cut by 6 bases, the J end by 5 bases, with 13 bases between. The CDR3 covers 14 residues. CDR3 protein: CASSPGLETGELFF. The DNA of the CDR3 is TGTGCCAGCAGTCCGGGACTCGAAACCGGGGAGCTGTTTTTT.

The chain recombines TRBV29-1 with TRBJ1-1; D is uncertain. Germline-derived CDR1 and CDR2 are SQVTM and ANQGSEA. This CDR3 is 12 amino acids long. V was pared by 5 bases and J by 5 bases, with 12 bases between. CDR3 coding DNA: TGCAGCGTTAAAACGGGATTTACTGAAGCTTTCTTT. The encoded protein is CSVKTGFTEAFF.

This clonotype has at least ten counts. The rearrangement links TRBV25-1 to TRBJ1-2; no reliable D call. Germline-derived CDR1 and CDR2 are MGHDK and SYGVNS. V lost 0 bases to trimming and J lost 3 bases, with 8 bases between them. CDR3 size: 14 residues. The CDR3 DNA follows: TGTGCCAGCAGTGAATATAGTCCAGACTATGGCTACACCTTC. Residues: CASSEYSPDYGYTF.

The chain employs TRBV13 and TRBJ2-2, with TRBD1 matching 11 bases. The CDR3 loop spans 16 amino acids. Germline CDR1 PRHDT, CDR2 FYEKMQ (reference sequence). J lost 4 bases, V lost 4 bases, and 5 bases had no gene match. This CDR3 is CASSSTGTGGTGELFF. The CDR3 region has the DNA TGTGCCAGCAGCTCAACCGGGACAGGGGGCACCGGGGAGCTGTTTTTT.

In regard to this clonotype: A read error may explain this, as a much larger clone is one base away. This sequence joins TRBV4-1 and TRBJ2-7, with TRBD1 matching 7 bases. The CDR3 loop spans 12 amino acids. Germline lookup yields CDR1 MGHRA and CDR2 YSYEKL. The CDR3 reads CATRGDSYERYF. CDR3 coding DNA: TGCGCCACCAGAGGGGACAGCTACGAGCGGTACTTC.

This clonotype was seen more than once but under ten times. V is TRBV2 and J is TRBJ2-7; D possibly corresponds to TRBD2 (5 bases). This CDR3 is built from 15 residues. V lost 3 bases to trimming and J lost 0 bases, with 12 bases between them. Germline V gives CDR1 SNHLY, CDR2 FYNNEI. The CDR3 DNA follows: TGTGCCAGCAGTGATTGGACTGCCTCCTCCTACGAGCAGTACTTC. This gives the protein CASSDWTASSYEQYF. Combining the CDR3 with reference TRBV2 and TRBJ2-7 gives the whole variable domain EPEVTQTPSHQVTQMGQEVILRCVPISNHLYFYWYRQILGQKVEFLVSFYNNEISEKSEIFDDQFSVERPDGSNFTLKIRSTKLEDSAMYFCASSDWTASSYEQYFGPGTRLTVT.

This clonotype was counted at least ten times. The genes are TRBV5-4 and TRBJ2-5, with D tentatively TRBD1 (6 bases). With 3 bases removed from V and 5 bases from J, the gap between germline ends came to 14 bases. Germline V gene data show CDR1 as SGHNT and CDR2 as YYREEE (reference sequence). The CDR3 is 14 amino acids. CDR3 in DNA: TGTGCCAGCAGCTATACAGGGATGGATGAGACCCAGTACTTC. It is translated as CASSYTGMDETQYF.

This clonotype was seen only once. A much larger clone is a single base away; this may be a read error. The J gene is TRBJ2-6, the V gene TRBV7-3, with 9 bases aligning to TRBD1. The germline gives CDR1 SGHTA, CDR2 FQGTGA. CDR3 size: 19 residues. The CDR3, as DNA: TGTGCCAGCAGCTTGGGACAGGGCCCCCTGGTCTCTGGGGCCAGCGTCCTGACTTTC. Translating gives CASSLGQGPLVSGASVLTF.

Note on this clonotype: A read error may explain this, as a much larger clone is one base away. The chain is built from TRBV4-1 and TRBJ2-7; D is perhaps TRBD1 or TRBD2 (5 bases each). The CDR3 has 15 residues. V was cut by 3 bases and J by 1 base, with 13 bases left in between. Germline lookup yields CDR1 MGHRA and CDR2 YSYEKL. CDR3 bases: TGCGCCAGCAGCCACCGGGACGGAGAGTCCTACGAGCAGTACTTC. Amino acids: CASSHRDGESYEQYF.

This clonotype was seen many times. The chain has TRBV5-5 and TRBJ2-1, with 7 bases that match TRBD2. The J segment lost 5 bases and the V segment lost 0 bases, leaving 8 bases of the junction unmatched. The CDR3 runs to 16 residues. Germline CDR1 is SGHKS and CDR2 is YYEKEE (reference sequence). CDR3 sequence reads: CASSLAVLAGDNEQFF. The CDR3 DNA reads TGTGCCAGCAGCTTGGCAGTATTGGCGGGAGACAATGAGCAGTTCTTC.

This clonotype has ten or more counts. This sequence joins TRBV7-9 and TRBJ1-5, with D possibly being TRBD1 (5 bases). In germline, CDR1 is SEHNR, CDR2 FQNEAQ (reference sequence). V lost 5 bases and J 1 base, leaving 9 bases between the germline ends. This CDR3 is 14 amino acids long. The CDR3 reads CASSPWGSNQPQHF. As DNA, the CDR3 is TGTGCCAGCAGCCCCTGGGGGAGCAATCAGCCCCAGCATTTT. The full variable domain, completed using reference TRBV7-9 and TRBJ1-5, is DTGVSQNPRHKITKRGQNVTFRCDPISEHNRLYWYRQTLGQGPEFLTYFQNEAQLEKSRLLSDRFSAERPKGSFSTLEIQRTEQGDSAMYLCASSPWGSNQPQHFGDGTRLSIL.

J is TRBJ1-1 and V is TRBV2, with D unclear. CDR1 and CDR2 (germline): SNHLY, FYNNEI. This CDR3 comprises 14 residues. Trimming shortened V by 4 bases and J by 5 bases, and 14 bases separated the two germline ends. CDR3 bases: TGTGCCAGCAGTGGGGAATTATTGGAGACTGAAGCTTTCTTT. Encoded protein: CASSGELLETEAFF.

There are many counts of this clonotype. The chain carries TRBV5-1 and TRBJ1-1; unclear D gene. CDR3 length: 15 amino acids. CDR1 and CDR2 (germline): SGHRS, YFSETQ. V was pared by 4 bases and J by 3 bases, with 16 bases between. CDR3 nucleotides: TGCGCCAGCAGCAACCCGTCCGGGGTCGACACTGAAGCTTTCTTT. It is translated as CASSNPSGVDTEAFF.

This clonotype was detected a few times. This chain links TRBV4-3 with TRBJ2-3; D gene uncertain. V lost 0 bases, J lost 6 bases, and 10 bases lay in between. CDR3 size: 14 residues. Germline V gene sequence: CDR1 LGHNA, CDR2 YSLEER. CDR3 in amino acids: CASSQDRSEDTQYF. CDR3 in DNA: TGCGCCAGCAGCCAAGATAGGTCGGAGGATACGCAGTATTTT.

This clonotype has a count of ten or more. The chain is built from TRBV7-9 and TRBJ1-4, with TRBD1 as a possible D gene (5 bases). Germline values: CDR1 SEHNR, CDR2 FQNEAQ (reference sequence). The V end lost 0 bases, the J end lost 8 bases, and 13 bases lay between the germline ends. This CDR3 is built from 15 residues. Written as DNA, the CDR3 is TGTGCCAGCAGCTTAGCGCAGCGGGGGAGCGAAAAACTGTTTTTT. Translated, it gives CASSLAQRGSEKLFF.

This clonotype was detected ten times or more. The CDR3 loop is CAWSVNTEAFF. CDR3 sequence (DNA): TGTGCCTGGAGCGTGAACACTGAAGCTTTCTTT. This sequence joins TRBV30 and TRBJ1-1; D is ambiguous. This CDR3 has 11 residues. V lost 3 bases and J 0 bases, leaving 2 bases between the germline ends. Germline V gene sequence: CDR1 GTSNPN, CDR2 SVGIG (reference sequence). Looking up the rest from reference TRBV30 and TRBJ1-1 gives the full variable domain: SQTIHQWPATLVQPVGSPLSLECTVEGTSNPNLYWYRQAAGRGLQLLFYSVGIGQISSEVPQNLSASRPQDRQFILSSKKLLLSDSGFYLCAWSVNTEAFFGQGTRLTVV.

This clonotype has just a few counts. This sequence may be a read error, since a much larger clone differs from it by one base. The chain recombines TRBV6-2 or TRBV6-3 with TRBJ2-5; D is unresolved. Trimming took 7 bases from V and 7 from J, leaving 16 bases between them. CDR1 MNHEY and CDR2 SVGEGT come from the germline V gene. There are 13 residues in the CDR3. This CDR3 is CASIRSVEGTQYF. In nucleotides, the CDR3 is TGTGCCAGCATCCGATCGGTTGAAGGGACCCAGTACTTC.

This clonotype has at least ten counts. J is TRBJ1-5 and V is TRBV9, with 8 nucleotides matching TRBD1. Germline V gene lookup returns CDR1 SGDLS and CDR2 YYNGEE. The V and J ends lost 4 bases and 5 bases, in that order; junction bases with no gene match: 5. CDR3 length: 14 amino acids. The CDR3 DNA reads TGTGCCAGCAGCCCGACAGGGGCGGATCAGCCCCAGCATTTT. Translating it yields CASSPTGADQPQHF.

V and J are TRBV13 and TRBJ1-5; TRBD1 matches at 7 bases. CDR1 and CDR2 from the germline V gene are PRHDT and FYEKMQ (reference sequence). The V segment lost 7 bases and the J segment 6 bases; nucleotides outside the gene matches: 6. The CDR3 spans 13 residues. CDR3 nucleotides: TGTGCCAGCAACACAGGGGAGGGTCAGCCCCAGCATTTT. This encodes CASNTGEGQPQHF.

This clonotype was recorded at least ten times. J is TRBJ2-5 and V is TRBV12-3 or TRBV12-4; 8 bases line up with TRBD2. The CDR3 runs 16 residues. V lost 4 bases, J lost 0 bases, and 7 bases stayed unmatched. The chain's CDR3 is CASSSPGGYYQETQYF. CDR3 nucleotides: TGTGCCAGCAGTTCCCCGGGGGGGTACTACCAAGAGACCCAGTACTTC.

This clonotype was found once. The genes are TRBV7-2 and TRBJ1-5; no clear D gene. Trimming stripped 0 bases from V and 0 bases from J, with 6 bases between. The CDR3 covers 15 residues. Germline V gene lookup returns CDR1 SGHTA and CDR2 FQGNSA. CDR3 in DNA: TGTGCCAGCAGCTTAGCGGTCCATAGCAATCAGCCCCAGCATTTT. This codes for CASSLAVHSNQPQHF. The entire variable domain, with the rest obtained from reference TRBV7-2 and TRBJ1-5, is as follows: GAGVSQSPSNKVTEKGKDVELRCDPISGHTALYWYRQSLGQGLEFLIYFQGNSAPDKSGLPSDRFSAERTGGSVSTLTIQRTQQEDSAVYLCASSLAVHSNQPQHFGDGTRLSIL.

Of note for this clonotype: A much more abundant neighbour one base away suggests this may be a read error. This chain links TRBV30 with TRBJ2-3; no clear D gene. Per the germline V gene, CDR1 is GTSNPN and CDR2 is SVGIG (reference sequence). The CDR3 loop spans 10 amino acids. CDR3 sequence reads: CVWLTDTQYF. CDR3 in DNA: TGTGTCTGGCTCACAGATACGCAGTATTTT.

A word on this clonotype: Since a much larger clone is just one base distant, this may be a read error. Here the CDR3 omits its conserved ending phenylalanine or tryptophan, so a read error is the likely source. The V call is TRBV6-5, the J call TRBJ1-1; D is ambiguous. Per the germline V gene, CDR1 is MNHEY and CDR2 is SVGAGI. The CDR3 is 14 amino acids. V lost 4 bases and J 0 bases, leaving 9 bases between the germline ends. The DNA for the CDR3 is TGTGCCAGCAGTTTGACACCTATGAACACTGAAGCTTTCCTT. Translated: CASSLTPMNTEAFL.

In regard to this clonotype: A much more abundant neighbour one base away suggests this may be a read error. The chain links TRBV7-9 to TRBJ2-3; unclear D gene. Trimming stripped 4 bases from V and 4 bases from J, with 6 bases between. Germline CDR1 and CDR2: SEHNR and FQNEAQ (reference sequence). This CDR3 is built from 12 residues. The CDR3 reads CASSSYSDTQYF. In nucleotides, the CDR3 is TGTGCCAGCAGCTCCTACTCAGATACGCAGTATTTT.

In this sample, this clonotype turned up a few times. The chain is built from TRBV4-1 and TRBJ2-1; TRBD1 might be the D (5 bases). The germline V and J ends were trimmed by 1 base and 3 bases, with 13 bases remaining between them. This CDR3 has 16 residues. The germline CDR1 and CDR2 sequences are MGHRA and YSYEKL. The DNA for the CDR3 is TGCGCCAGCAGCCAAGTCGGCAGGGCTGGCTACAATGAGCAGTTCTTC. Translated, it gives CASSQVGRAGYNEQFF.